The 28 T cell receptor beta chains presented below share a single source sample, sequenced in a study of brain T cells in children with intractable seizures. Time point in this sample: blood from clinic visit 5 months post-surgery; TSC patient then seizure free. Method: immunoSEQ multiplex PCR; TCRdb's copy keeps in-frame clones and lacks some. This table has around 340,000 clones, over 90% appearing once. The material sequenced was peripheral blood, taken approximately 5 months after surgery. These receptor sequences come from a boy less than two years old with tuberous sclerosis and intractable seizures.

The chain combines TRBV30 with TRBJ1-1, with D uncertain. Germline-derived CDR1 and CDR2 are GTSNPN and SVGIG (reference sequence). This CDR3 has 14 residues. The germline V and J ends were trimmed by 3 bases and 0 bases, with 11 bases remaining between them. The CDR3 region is CAWSPTRLNTEAFF. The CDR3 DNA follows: TGTGCCTGGAGCCCAACTCGGCTGAACACTGAAGCTTTCTTT.

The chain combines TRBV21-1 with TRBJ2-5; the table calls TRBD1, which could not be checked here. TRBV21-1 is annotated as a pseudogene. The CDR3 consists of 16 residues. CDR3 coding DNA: TGTGCCAGCGACCGGGACAGGGATTGGGTCCAAGAGACCCAGTACTTC. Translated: CASDRDRDWVQETQYF.

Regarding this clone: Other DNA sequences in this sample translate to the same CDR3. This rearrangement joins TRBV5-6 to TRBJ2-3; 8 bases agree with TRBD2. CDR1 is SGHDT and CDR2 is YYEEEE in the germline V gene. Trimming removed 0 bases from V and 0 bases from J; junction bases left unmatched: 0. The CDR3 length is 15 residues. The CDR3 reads CASSLGGGSTDTQYF. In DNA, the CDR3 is TGTGCCAGCAGCTTGGGCGGGGGGAGCACAGATACGCAGTATTTT. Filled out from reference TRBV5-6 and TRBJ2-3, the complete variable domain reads DAGVTQSPTHLIKTRGQQVTLRCSPKSGHDTVSWYQQALGQGPQFIFQYYEEEERQRGNFPDRFSGHQFPNYSSELNVNALLLGDSALYLCASSLGGGSTDTQYFGPGTRLTVL.

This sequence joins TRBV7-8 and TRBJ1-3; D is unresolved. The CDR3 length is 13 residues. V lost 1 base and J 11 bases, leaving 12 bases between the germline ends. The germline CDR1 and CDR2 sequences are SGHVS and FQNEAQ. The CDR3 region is CASSLGRFRSIYF. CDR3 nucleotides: TGTGCCAGCAGCTTAGGTAGATTCCGATCCATATATTTT.

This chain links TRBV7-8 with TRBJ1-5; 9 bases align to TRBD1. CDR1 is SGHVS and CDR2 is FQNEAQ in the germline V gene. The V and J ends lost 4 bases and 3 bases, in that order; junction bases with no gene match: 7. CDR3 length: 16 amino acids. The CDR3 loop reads CASSYHGQGPNQPQHF. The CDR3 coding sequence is TGTGCCAGCAGCTACCACGGACAGGGGCCCAATCAGCCCCAGCATTTT.

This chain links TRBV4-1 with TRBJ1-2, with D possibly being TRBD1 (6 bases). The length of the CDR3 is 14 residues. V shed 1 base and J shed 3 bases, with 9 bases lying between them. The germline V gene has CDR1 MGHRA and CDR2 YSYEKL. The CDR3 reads CASSQADSYYGYTF. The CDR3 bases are TGCGCCAGCAGCCAAGCGGACAGCTACTATGGCTACACCTTC.

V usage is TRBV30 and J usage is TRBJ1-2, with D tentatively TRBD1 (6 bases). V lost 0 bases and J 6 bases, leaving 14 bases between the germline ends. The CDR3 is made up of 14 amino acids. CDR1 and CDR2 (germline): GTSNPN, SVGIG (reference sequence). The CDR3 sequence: CAWSVSGALNGYTF. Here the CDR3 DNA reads TGTGCCTGGAGTGTATCGGGGGCTCTAAATGGCTACACCTTC.

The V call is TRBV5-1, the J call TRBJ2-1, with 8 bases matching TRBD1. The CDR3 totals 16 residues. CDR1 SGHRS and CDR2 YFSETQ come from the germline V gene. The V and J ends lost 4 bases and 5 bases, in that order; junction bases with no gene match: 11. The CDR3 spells CASSLGQGYMNNEQFF. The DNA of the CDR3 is TGCGCCAGCAGCCTCGGACAGGGCTATATGAACAATGAGCAGTTCTTC.

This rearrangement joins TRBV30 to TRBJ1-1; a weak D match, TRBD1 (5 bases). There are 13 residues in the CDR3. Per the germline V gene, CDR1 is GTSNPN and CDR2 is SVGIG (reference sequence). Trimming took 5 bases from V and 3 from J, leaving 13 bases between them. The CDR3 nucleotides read TGTGCCTGGGGGGGGTCTGGGGACACTGAAGCTTTCTTT. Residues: CAWGGSGDTEAFF.

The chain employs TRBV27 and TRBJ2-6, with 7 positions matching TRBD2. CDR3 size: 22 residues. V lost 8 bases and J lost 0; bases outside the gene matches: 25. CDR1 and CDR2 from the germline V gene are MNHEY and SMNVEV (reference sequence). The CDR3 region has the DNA TGTGCCAGCCGTCTATACGCCCAAAGACTAGCCGGTGTTAGCTCTGGGGCCAACGTCCTGACTTTC. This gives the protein CASRLYAQRLAGVSSGANVLTF.

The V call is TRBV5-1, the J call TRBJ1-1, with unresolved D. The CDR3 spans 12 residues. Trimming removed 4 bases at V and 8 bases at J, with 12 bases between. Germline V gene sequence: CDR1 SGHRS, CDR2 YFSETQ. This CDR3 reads CASSQEGFEAFF. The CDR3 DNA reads TGCGCCAGCAGCCAAGAAGGGTTCGAAGCTTTCTTT.

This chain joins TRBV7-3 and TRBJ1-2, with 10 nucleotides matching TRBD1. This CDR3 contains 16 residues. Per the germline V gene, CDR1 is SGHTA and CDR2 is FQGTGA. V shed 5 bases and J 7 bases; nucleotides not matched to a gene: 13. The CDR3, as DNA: TGTGCCAGCAGCGACCGGGACAGGGGATTAGAGGCTGGCTACACCTTC. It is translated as CASSDRDRGLEAGYTF. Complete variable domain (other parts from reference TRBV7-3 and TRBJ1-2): GAGVSQTPSNKVTEKGKYVELRCDPISGHTALYWYRQSLGQGPEFLIYFQGTGAADDSGLPNDRFFAVRPEGSVSTLKIQRTERGDSAVYLCASSDRDRGLEAGYTFGSGTRLTVV.

The CDR3 sequence is CASSQPRPQGPYGYTF. The CDR3 DNA reads as TGCGCCAGCAGCCAGCCTCGACCACAGGGCCCCTATGGCTACACCTTC. This chain joins TRBV5-1 and TRBJ1-2, with a possible D match to TRBD1 (6 bases). Between the trimmed V and J ends, which lost 4 bases and 4 bases, there was a span of 20 bases. This CDR3 is 16 amino acids long. Germline V gene data show CDR1 as SGHRS and CDR2 as YFSETQ.

Here the CDR3 reads CASSVGSGVGEAFF. The CDR3 DNA follows: TGTGCCAGCAGCGTAGGTTCAGGGGTTGGTGAAGCTTTCTTT. The chain is built from TRBV9 and TRBJ1-1; tentatively, D is TRBD1 (6 bases). Germline loops: CDR1 SGDLS, CDR2 YYNGEE. The CDR3 covers 14 residues. V lost 0 bases and J lost 7, with 13 bases in between.

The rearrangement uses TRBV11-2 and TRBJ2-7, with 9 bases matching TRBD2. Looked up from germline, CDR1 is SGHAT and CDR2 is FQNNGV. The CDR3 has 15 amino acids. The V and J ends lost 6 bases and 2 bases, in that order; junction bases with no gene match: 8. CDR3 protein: CASRRGASGAYEQYF. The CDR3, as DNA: TGTGCCAGCAGAAGGGGGGCTAGCGGGGCCTACGAGCAGTACTTC.

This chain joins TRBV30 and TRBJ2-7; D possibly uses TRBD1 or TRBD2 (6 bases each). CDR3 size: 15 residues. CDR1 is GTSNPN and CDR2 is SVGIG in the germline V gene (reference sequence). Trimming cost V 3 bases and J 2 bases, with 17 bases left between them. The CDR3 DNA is TGTGCCTGGAGGACGGCGGTTGGGGGGCCCTACGAGCAGTACTTC. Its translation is CAWRTAVGGPYEQYF.

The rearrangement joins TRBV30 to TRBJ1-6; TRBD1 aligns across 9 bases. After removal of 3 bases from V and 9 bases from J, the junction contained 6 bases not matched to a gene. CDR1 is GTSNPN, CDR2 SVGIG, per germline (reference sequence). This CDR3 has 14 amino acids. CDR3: CAWRGDRVFSPLHF. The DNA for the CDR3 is TGTGCCTGGAGGGGGGACAGGGTTTTTTCACCCCTCCACTTT. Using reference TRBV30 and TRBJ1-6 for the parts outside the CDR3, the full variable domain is SQTIHQWPATLVQPVGSPLSLECTVEGTSNPNLYWYRQAAGRGLQLLFYSVGIGQISSEVPQNLSASRPQDRQFILSSKKLLLSDSGFYLCAWRGDRVFSPLHFGNGTRLTVT.

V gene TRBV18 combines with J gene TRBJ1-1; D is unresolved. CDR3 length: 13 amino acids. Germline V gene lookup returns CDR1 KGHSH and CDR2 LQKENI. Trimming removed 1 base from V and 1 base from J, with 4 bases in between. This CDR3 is CASSPQANTEAFF. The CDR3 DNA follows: TGTGCCAGCTCACCACAAGCGAACACTGAAGCTTTCTTT.

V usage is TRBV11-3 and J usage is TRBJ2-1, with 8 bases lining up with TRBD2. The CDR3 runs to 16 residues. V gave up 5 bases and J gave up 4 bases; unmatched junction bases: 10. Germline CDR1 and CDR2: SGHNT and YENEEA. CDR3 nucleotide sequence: TGTGCCAGCAGCCACCGGGGGGGCGGAGTATACAATGAGCAGTTCTTC. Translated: CASSHRGGGVYNEQFF.

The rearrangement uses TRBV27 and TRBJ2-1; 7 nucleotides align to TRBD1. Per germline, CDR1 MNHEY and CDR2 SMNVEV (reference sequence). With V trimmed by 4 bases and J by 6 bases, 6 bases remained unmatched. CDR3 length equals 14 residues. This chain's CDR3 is CASSSKGASNEQFF. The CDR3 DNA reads TGTGCCAGCAGTTCGAAGGGGGCTAGCAATGAGCAGTTCTTC.

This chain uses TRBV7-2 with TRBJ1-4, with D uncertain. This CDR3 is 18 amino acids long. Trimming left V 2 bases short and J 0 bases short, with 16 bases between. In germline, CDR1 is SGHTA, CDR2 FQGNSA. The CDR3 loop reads CASSLNSLPTPTNEKLFF. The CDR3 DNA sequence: TGTGCCAGCAGCTTAAATTCCCTCCCGACACCAACTAATGAAAAACTGTTTTTT.

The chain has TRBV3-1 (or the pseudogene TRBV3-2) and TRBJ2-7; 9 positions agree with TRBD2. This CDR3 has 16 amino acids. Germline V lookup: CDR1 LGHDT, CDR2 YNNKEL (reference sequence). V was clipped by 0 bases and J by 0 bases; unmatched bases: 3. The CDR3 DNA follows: TGTGCCAGCAGCCAAGAAGGGACTAGCTACTCCTACGAGCAGTACTTC. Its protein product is CASSQEGTSYSYEQYF.

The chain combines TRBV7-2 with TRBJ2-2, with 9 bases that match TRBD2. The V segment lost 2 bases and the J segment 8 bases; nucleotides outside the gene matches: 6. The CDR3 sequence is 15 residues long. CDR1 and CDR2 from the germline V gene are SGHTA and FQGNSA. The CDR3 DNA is TGTGCCAGCAGCTTAATTAGCGGGAGATCGGGGGAGCTGTTTTTT. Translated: CASSLISGRSGELFF. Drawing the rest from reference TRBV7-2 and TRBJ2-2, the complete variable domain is GAGVSQSPSNKVTEKGKDVELRCDPISGHTALYWYRQSLGQGLEFLIYFQGNSAPDKSGLPSDRFSAERTGGSVSTLTIQRTQQEDSAVYLCASSLISGRSGELFFGEGSRLTVL.

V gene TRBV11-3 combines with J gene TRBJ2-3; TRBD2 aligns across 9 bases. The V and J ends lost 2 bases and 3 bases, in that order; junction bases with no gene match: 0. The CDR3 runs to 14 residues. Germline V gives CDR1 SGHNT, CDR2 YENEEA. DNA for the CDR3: TGTGCCAGCAGCTTAACTAGCGGGACAGATACGCAGTATTTT. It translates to CASSLTSGTDTQYF. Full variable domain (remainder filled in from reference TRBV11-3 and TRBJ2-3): EAGVVQSPRYKIIEKKQPVAFWCNPISGHNTLYWYLQNLGQGPELLIRYENEEAVDDSQLPKDRFSAERLKGVDSTLKIQPAELGDSAVYLCASSLTSGTDTQYFGPGTRLTVL.

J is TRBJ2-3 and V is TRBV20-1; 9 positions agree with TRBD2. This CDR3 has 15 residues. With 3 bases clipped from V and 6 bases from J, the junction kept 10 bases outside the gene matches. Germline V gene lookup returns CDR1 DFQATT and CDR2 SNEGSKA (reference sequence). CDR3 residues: CSASRVAGGSDTQYF. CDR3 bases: TGCAGTGCTAGTCGGGTCGCGGGGGGGTCCGATACGCAGTATTTT.

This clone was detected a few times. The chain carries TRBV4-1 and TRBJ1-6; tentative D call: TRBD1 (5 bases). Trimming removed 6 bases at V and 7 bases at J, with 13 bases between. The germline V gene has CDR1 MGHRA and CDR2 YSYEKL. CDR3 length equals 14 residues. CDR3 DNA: TGCGCCAGCAGGGGAACAGGAAACAATTCACCCCTCCACTTT. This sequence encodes CASRGTGNNSPLHF.

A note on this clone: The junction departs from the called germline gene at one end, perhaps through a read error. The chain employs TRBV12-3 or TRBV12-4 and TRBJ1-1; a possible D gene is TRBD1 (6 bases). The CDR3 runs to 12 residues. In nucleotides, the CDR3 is TGTGCCAGCAGCCCCGGGGGCCCTGACGCTTTCTTT. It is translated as CASSPGGPDAFF.

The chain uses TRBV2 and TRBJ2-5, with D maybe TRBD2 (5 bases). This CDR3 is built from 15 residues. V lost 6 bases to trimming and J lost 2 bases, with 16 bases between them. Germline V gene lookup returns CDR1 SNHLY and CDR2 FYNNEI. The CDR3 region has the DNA TGTGCCAGCAGCCCAGCTCGGAGGCAGCAAGAGACCCAGTACTTC. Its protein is CASSPARRQQETQYF.